This TCR beta chain was profiled in a study of early T cells in non-severe SARS-CoV-2 infection. Turning to the study itself: Sequenced material consisted of bulk RNA (from unsorted whole blood), and chains were unpaired.

TCRdb re-called the 5' RACE reads with MiXCR, one entry per CDR3 protein. The sample yields about 100,000 distinct CDR3 sequences, around 10% seen once. There are 14 residues in the CDR3. Germline CDR1 SGHDN, CDR2 FVKESK. The V segment lost 1 base and the J segment 9 bases; nucleotides outside the gene matches: 6. This clonotype was seen more than once but under ten times. This TCR derives from an adult who was a healthcare worker with PCR-confirmed SARS-CoV-2 infection or an uninfected control (not recorded which). The sequenced sample was whole blood. The J gene is TRBJ2-7, the V gene TRBV14, with 10 nucleotides matching TRBD2. DNA for the CDR3: TGTGCCAGCAGCCAAGGGCTAGCGGGGGCTCGGCAGTACTTC. This codes for CASSQGLAGARQYF.